This is a list of T cell receptor beta chains from one sample in a study of blood T cells in healthy people across ages. TCRdb processed the 5' RACE reads anew with MiXCR; each CDR3 protein has one entry. This table has about 1.5 million distinct CDR3 sequences, approximately 43% appearing once. The sample consisted of blood. The receptor set was obtained from a woman between 18 and 29 years old in good health. The CDR3 runs from the conserved cysteine through the conserved F or W.

V,CDR3
TRBV7-2,CASSNQGPRQFF
TRBV15,CATSRDRRGPTYNEQFF
TRBV29-1,CSVPRLEQGRPPNYGYTF
TRBV6-6,CASSFSEQGPQPQHF
TRBV10-3,CAISEGTGMRAYEQYF
TRBV4-1,CASSQGDGTTPSYEQYF
TRBV6-2/TRBV6-3,CASSFGTAKKEAFF
TRBV19,CASSIQTVGETQYF
TRBV11-2,CASSALTGGPYNEQYF
TRBV11-3,CASSSTSGGPYEQYF
TRBV3-1,CASSPILEVSTDTQYF
TRBV27,CASREYRGANYGYTF
TRBV6-5,CASSYSGGRSNTEAFF
TRBV28,CASSFTRRDSNQPQHF
TRBV7-2,CASSLERANYGYTF
TRBV29-1,CSARQRGEQYF
TRBV15,CATKPSGRALIEEQFF
TRBV11-2,CAGSLGTSANEKLFF
TRBV9,CASSADYLNYGYTF
TRBV4-1,CASSQERQGAYEQYF
TRBV24-1,CATAGGPGPQHF
TRBV29-1,CSIVESYEQYF
TRBV7-3,CASSRGAGMDGYTF
TRBV4-1,CASSRSALGVVYSEQFF
TRBV27,CASRPLRVNYGYTF
TRBV27,CASSLTGGYSSYNEQFF
TRBV20-1,CSAGGSYEQYF
TRBV18,CASSRDSATAFF
TRBV20-1,CSARDFQDLNTEAFF
TRBV4-1,CASSQGRGRNTEAFF
TRBV20-1,CSAETYNEQYF
TRBV6-6,CASSQGRLLTEQFF
TRBV5-4,CASSSPSGRMVDTQYF
TRBV27,CASMRALAGGYEQFF
TRBV7-2,CASSWTMGNYGYTF
TRBV5-1,CASSLGTRPEEKLFF
TRBV7-9,CASNQGDGGYTF
TRBV6-6,CASRHNRVNEQYF
TRBV6-6,CASSYGTGGSISYEQYF
TRBV11-1,CASSLVFGDGYTF
TRBV7-2,CASSTLRPAEAFF
TRBV29-1,CSVKLGYSGNTIYF
TRBV7-9,CASSTRHLVPPYNEQFF
TRBV15,CATSRGDGRRSEAFF
TRBV6-2/TRBV6-3,CASSLLRITDTQYF
TRBV6-1,CASRQPGQEREQYF